This T cell receptor beta chain was identified during a study of blood T cell repertoires in COVID-19. Study-wide background: Whether acute or convalescent, the COVID-19 samples came from the United States, Italy and Spain. T cells, B-cell-depleted T cells, or PBMCs supplied cDNA or gDNA.

Original analysis: Estimation of nucleated cell counts relied on the amplification of reference gene primers. Profiling relied on immunoSEQ multiplex PCR, and the TCRdb table lists in-frame clones only, not all of them. From that table come the V and J calls and clone size; the DNA was used to work out D and trimming. This repertoire shows some 85,000 clones, roughly 82% found once; its top ten account for around 20%. Per the germline V gene, CDR1 is GTSNPN and CDR2 is SVGIG (reference sequence). Trimming took 5 bases from V and 0 from J, leaving 7 bases between them. This CDR3 contains 12 residues. This rearrangement joins TRBV30 to TRBJ1-1, with a possible D match to TRBD1 (5 bases). The source is a woman older than 75 with active or convalescent COVID-19. Material: peripheral blood. The DNA for the CDR3 is TGTGCCTGGTCACAGGTGAACACTGAAGCTTTCTTT. It translates to CAWSQVNTEAFF.